The clone carrying this T cell receptor beta chain was recorded many times. The antigen remains undetermined. Germline CDR1 reads MGHRA; CDR2 reads YSYEKL. Between the trimmed V and J ends, which lost 2 bases and 1 base, there was a span of 11 bases. CDR3 size: 15 residues. The sample comes from a study of molecular identifiers for immune sequencing clone quantification. Between roughly 20,000 and 1,100,000 sorted cells, with 10%, 30% or 50% RNA, yielded naive CD8 libraries. The sorting of naive CD8 T cells used the CD8+CD4-CCR7+CD45RA+ phenotype. Study results and caveats: Spiked Jurkat TCR RNA equivalent to one cell was reportedly detectable in one million naive cells.

TCRdb ran MiXCR on the PCR reads and lists one entry per CDR3 protein. The sample contains 490,000 or so distinct CDR3 sequences, 20% to 25% of which appear only once. This sequence joins TRBV4-1 and TRBJ1-1, with a weak D call TRBD1 (5 bases). The specimen was naive CD8+ T cells from blood, with Jurkat cell RNA spiked in. The subset is: FACS-sorted CD8+CD4-CCR7+CD45RA+ naive T cells. This TCR was recovered from a human donor in good health. Some libraries in this study had Jurkat cell RNA spiked in. The chain's CDR3 is CASSQWDPQNTEAFF. In DNA, the CDR3 is TGCGCCAGCAGCCAATGGGACCCCCAGAACACTGAAGCTTTCTTT.